A single sample is the source of the 11 T cell receptor beta chains below, sequenced in a study of T cells expressing NK-cell markers. For each CDR3 protein, TCRdb gives one entry from its re-call of the 5' RACE reads, without DNA. In total, the table holds 400,000 to 550,000 distinct CDR3 sequences. Sequenced sample: blood T cells: a sorted CD56 or NKG2C T cell subset, CD4+ or CD8+ T cells, or bulk PBMC T cells (not recorded which). The receptors derive from a woman between 18 and 75 years old in good health.

This rearrangement joins TRBV28 to TRBJ2-3; TCRdb calls TRBD2, which cannot be checked without DNA. CDR1 and CDR2 from the germline V gene are MDHEN and SYDVKM. The CDR3 spans 13 residues. This CDR3 is CASVALPWSTQYF.

The V call is TRBV28, the J call TRBJ1-1; TCRdb gives TRBD1 as the D gene, but with no DNA this cannot be confirmed. The germline V gene has CDR1 MDHEN and CDR2 SYDVKM. This CDR3 spans 14 amino acids. The CDR3 protein is CASSASPGYTEAFF.

J is TRBJ2-2 and V is TRBV20-1; TCRdb returns TRBD2, unconfirmable since there is no DNA. The germline V gene has CDR1 DFQATT and CDR2 SNEGSKA (reference sequence). This CDR3 has 17 residues. CDR3 region: CSARDPGGRANTGELFF.

J is TRBJ2-7 and V is TRBV29-1. CDR3 length equals 13 residues. The germline V gene encodes CDR1 SQVTM and CDR2 ANQGSEA. The CDR3 loop is CSVEAGISYEQYF.

The chain uses TRBV27 and TRBJ2-7; the D gene TCRdb calls, TRBD1, cannot be checked with no DNA. The CDR3 loop spans 14 amino acids. Germline CDR1 reads MNHEY; CDR2 reads SMNVEV (reference sequence). The CDR3 here is CASSFQGVSYEQYF.

The rearrangement joins TRBV11-2 to TRBJ2-3. The CDR3 has 15 residues. CDR1 and CDR2 (germline): SGHAT, FQNNGV. The CDR3 protein is CASSKQPAATDTQYF. Filled out from reference TRBV11-2 and TRBJ2-3, the complete variable domain reads EAGVAQSPRYKIIEKRQSVAFWCNPISGHATLYWYQQILGQGPKLLIQFQNNGVVDDSQLPKDRFSAERLKGVDSTLKIQPAKLEDSAVYLCASSKQPAATDTQYFGPGTRLTVL.

The V call is TRBV6-5, the J call TRBJ2-1; TCRdb returns TRBD1, unconfirmable since there is no DNA. The CDR3 has 16 residues. Looked up from germline, CDR1 is MNHEY and CDR2 is SVGAGI. This chain's CDR3 is CASSYSTGTGNHEQFF.

V and J are TRBV27 and TRBJ2-1. Per the germline V gene, CDR1 is MNHEY and CDR2 is SMNVEV (reference sequence). The CDR3 extends over 15 amino acids. The CDR3 region is CASSLVSYSYNEQFF.

V is TRBV6-5 and J is TRBJ2-1. The germline V gene has CDR1 MNHEY and CDR2 SVGAGI. This CDR3 is 12 amino acids long. CDR3 residues: CASRQKGNEQFF.

The CDR3 sequence: CASGLVHGDYNEQFF. This sequence joins TRBV12-5 and TRBJ2-1. Germline lookup yields CDR1 LGHNT and CDR2 FRNRAP. This CDR3 has 15 amino acids. The full variable domain, completed using reference TRBV12-5 and TRBJ2-1, is DARVTQTPRHKVTEMGQEVTMRCQPILGHNTVFWYRQTMMQGLELLAYFRNRAPLDDSGMPKDRFSAEMPDATLATLKIQPSEPRDSAVYFCASGLVHGDYNEQFFGPGTRLTVL.

Here the CDR3 reads CASSVTGSLHF. V gene TRBV12-3 or TRBV12-4 combines with J gene TRBJ1-6; the TRBD1 assignment by TCRdb is unverifiable without DNA. The CDR3 runs to 11 residues.